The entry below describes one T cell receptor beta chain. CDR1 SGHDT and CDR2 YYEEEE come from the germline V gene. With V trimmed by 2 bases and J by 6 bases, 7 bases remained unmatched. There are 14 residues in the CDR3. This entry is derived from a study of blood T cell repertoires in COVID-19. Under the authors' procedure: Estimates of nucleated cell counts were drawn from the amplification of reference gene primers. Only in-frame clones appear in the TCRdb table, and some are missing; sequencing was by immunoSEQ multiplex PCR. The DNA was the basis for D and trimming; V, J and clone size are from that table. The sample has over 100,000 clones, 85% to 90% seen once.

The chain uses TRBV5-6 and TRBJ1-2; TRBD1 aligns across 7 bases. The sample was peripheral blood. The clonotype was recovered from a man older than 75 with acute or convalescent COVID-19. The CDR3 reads CASSLNRGLDGYTF. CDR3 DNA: TGTGCCAGCAGCTTAAACAGGGGTTTAGATGGCTACACCTTC.